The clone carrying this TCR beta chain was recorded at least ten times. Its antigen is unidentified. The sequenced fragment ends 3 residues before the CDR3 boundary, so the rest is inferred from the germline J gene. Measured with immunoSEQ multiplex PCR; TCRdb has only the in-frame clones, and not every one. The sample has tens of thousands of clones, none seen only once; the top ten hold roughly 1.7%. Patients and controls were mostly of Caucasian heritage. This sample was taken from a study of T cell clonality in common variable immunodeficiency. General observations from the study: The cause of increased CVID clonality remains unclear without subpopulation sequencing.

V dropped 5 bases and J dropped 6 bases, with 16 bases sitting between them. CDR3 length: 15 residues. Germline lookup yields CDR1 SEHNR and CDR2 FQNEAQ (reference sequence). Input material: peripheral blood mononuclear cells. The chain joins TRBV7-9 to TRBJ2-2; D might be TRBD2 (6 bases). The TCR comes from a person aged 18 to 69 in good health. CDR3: CASSPNSGFAGELFF. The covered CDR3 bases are TGTGCCAGCAGCCCAAACAGCGGGTTCGCCGGGGAG.